These 28 T cell receptor beta chains were sequenced from one sample in a study of blood T cell repertoires in COVID-19. Repertoires were generated with immunoSEQ multiplex PCR, while TCRdb's copy carries only in-frame clones and drops some. The sample gives about 110,000 clones, around 76% of which show up once; about 3.7% is in the top ten. Input material: peripheral blood. These TCRs come from a woman aged 80 or older with acute or convalescent COVID-19.

The chain has TRBV28 and TRBJ2-1, with 8 nucleotides matching TRBD2. V was clipped by 5 bases and J by 4 bases; unmatched bases: 10. The length of the CDR3 is 16 residues. The germline V gene has CDR1 MDHEN and CDR2 SYDVKM. The CDR3 nucleotides read TGTGCCAGCAGTCCCGCCCTAGCGGGCAGATACAATGAGCAGTTCTTC. Amino acid sequence: CASSPALAGRYNEQFF.

The genes are TRBV12-3 or TRBV12-4 and TRBJ1-1, with D perhaps matching TRBD1 (6 bases). This CDR3 is 13 amino acids long. Trimming pared 2 bases from V and 8 bases from J, leaving 12 bases between. In DNA form, the CDR3 reads TGTGCCAGCAGTTTATTAACCGGGACAGAAGCTTTCTTT. Translation gives CASSLLTGTEAFF.

J is TRBJ1-2 and V is TRBV9; the match to TRBD1 covers 8 bases. V lost 4 bases, J lost 8 bases, and 10 bases stayed unmatched. This CDR3 comprises 14 residues. Germline V gene sequence: CDR1 SGDLS, CDR2 YYNGEE. The CDR3 DNA reads TGTGCCAGCAGCTCAACGCAGGGGGCGCGGGGCTACACCTTC. This codes for CASSSTQGARGYTF.

The chain recombines TRBV7-2 with TRBJ2-7; D ambiguous. CDR3 size: 12 residues. Germline values: CDR1 SGHTA, CDR2 FQGNSA. Trimming cost V 4 bases and J 4 bases, with 8 bases left between them. CDR3 residues: CASSSTGYEQYF. The CDR3 nucleotides read TGTGCCAGCAGCTCTACCGGTTACGAGCAGTACTTC.

CDR3 nucleotides: TGTGCCAGCAACCCGACAGGGTTTTATGGCTACACCTTC. It codes for CASNPTGFYGYTF. J is TRBJ1-2 and V is TRBV5-8; the match to TRBD1 covers 7 bases. The CDR3 totals 13 residues. With 6 bases clipped from V and 5 bases from J, the junction kept 7 bases outside the gene matches. CDR1 and CDR2 from the germline V gene are SGHTS and YDEGEE.

DNA of the CDR3: TGTGCCAGCTCTAGCAACGCGGGGGGGTATAGCACCGGGGAGCTGTTTTTT. It yields the protein CASSSNAGGYSTGELFF. The chain has TRBV2 and TRBJ2-2; TRBD2 matches at 9 bases. V lost 8 bases, J lost 4 bases, and 14 bases stayed unmatched. CDR1 SNHLY and CDR2 FYNNEI come from the germline V gene. The CDR3 is 17 residues long.

The rearrangement uses TRBV28 and TRBJ2-1; a weak D match, TRBD2 (5 bases). Trimming stripped 0 bases from V and 6 bases from J, with 12 bases between. Germline values: CDR1 MDHEN, CDR2 SYDVKM. The CDR3 sequence is 15 residues long. The CDR3 DNA reads as TGTGCCAGCAGTTTATGGGAACTAGGGATCAATGAGCAGTTCTTC. Residues: CASSLWELGINEQFF. Full variable domain (rest looked up from reference TRBV28 and TRBJ2-1): DVKVTQSSRYLVKRTGEKVFLECVQDMDHENMFWYRQDPGLGLRLIYFSYDVKMKEKGDIPEGYSVSREKKERFSLILESASTNQTSMYLCASSLWELGINEQFFGPGTRLTVL.

J is TRBJ2-7 and V is TRBV3-1 (or the pseudogene TRBV3-2); D is unclear. The CDR3 has 14 residues. Germline CDR1 and CDR2: LGHDT and YNNKEL (reference sequence). Trimming left V 1 base short and J 3 bases short, with 10 bases between. CDR3 in DNA: TGTGCCAGCAGCCAAGGATGGCAGGACTACGAGCAGTACTTC. Its protein is CASSQGWQDYEQYF.

The chain has TRBV7-2 and TRBJ2-2, with a weak D call TRBD1 (6 bases). V lost 3 bases, J lost 1 base, and 6 bases lay in between. The CDR3 covers 14 residues. Germline CDR1 reads SGHTA; CDR2 reads FQGNSA. The CDR3 spells CASSLGQNTGELFF. The CDR3 DNA reads TGTGCCAGCAGCTTGGGACAGAACACCGGGGAGCTGTTTTTT.

This clone was seen more than once but under ten times. The chain employs TRBV9 and TRBJ1-1; TRBD1 aligns across 7 bases. Germline V gene data show CDR1 as SGDLS and CDR2 as YYNGEE. This CDR3 region has 14 residues. V shed 7 bases and J 4 bases; nucleotides not matched to a gene: 10. The DNA for the CDR3 is TGTGCCAGCGAAGAGAGGAACAGGGGCACTGAAGCTTTCTTT. As protein: CASEERNRGTEAFF.

The count of this clone is one. V and J are TRBV5-1 and TRBJ2-5; 7 nucleotides align to TRBD1. The junction had 2 bases not matched to a gene; V was cut back by 2 bases and J by 4 bases. CDR1 is SGHRS, CDR2 YFSETQ, per germline. The CDR3 totals 13 residues. The DNA for the CDR3 is TGCGCCAGCAGCTTAAGGGGGCGAGAGACCCAGTACTTC. It yields the protein CASSLRGRETQYF.

The chain employs TRBV3-1 (or the pseudogene TRBV3-2) and TRBJ2-7, with 8 bases lining up with TRBD1. With 4 bases clipped from V and 7 bases from J, the junction kept 12 bases outside the gene matches. The germline CDR1 and CDR2 sequences are LGHDT and YNNKEL (reference sequence). This CDR3 region has 15 residues. The CDR3 DNA reads as TGTGCCAGCAGCCCTTCCGCAGGGGGCCGGATAGAGCAGTACTTC. It yields the protein CASSPSAGGRIEQYF.

The chain links TRBV5-6 to TRBJ1-3; tentative D call: TRBD1 (5 bases). This CDR3 has 15 amino acids. In germline, CDR1 is SGHDT, CDR2 YYEEEE. V dropped 0 bases and J dropped 0 bases, with 7 bases sitting between them. CDR3 DNA sequence: TGTGCCAGCAGCTTGGGCGGGGGCTCTGGAAACACCATATATTTT. Its protein is CASSLGGGSGNTIYF.

This sequence joins TRBV5-5 and TRBJ1-2; D is uncertain. Looked up from germline, CDR1 is SGHKS and CDR2 is YYEKEE (reference sequence). Trimming took off 1 base at V and 8 bases at J, with 18 bases between the two ends. There are 15 residues in the CDR3. Here the CDR3 reads CASSLSANNRGGYTF. CDR3 DNA: TGTGCCAGCAGCTTGTCTGCTAACAATCGGGGAGGCTACACCTTC.

The CDR3 DNA sequence: TGTGCCAGCAGTGAACAGGGGACCTATGGCTACACCTTC. Its protein product is CASSEQGTYGYTF. The J gene is TRBJ1-2, the V gene TRBV6-4, with 7 bases that match TRBD1. After removal of 3 bases from V and 4 bases from J, the junction contained 2 bases not matched to a gene. This CDR3 has 13 amino acids. From germline, CDR1 is MRHNA and CDR2 SNTAGT.

The table lists this clone with a few counts. The rearrangement joins TRBV4-1 to TRBJ1-2; 7 positions agree with TRBD1. The CDR3 is 15 residues long. Trimming at V came to 1 base and at J to 3 bases, leaving 5 bases not matched to a gene. The germline gives CDR1 MGHRA, CDR2 YSYEKL. This chain's CDR3 is CASSQVGRGDYGYTF. In nucleotides, the CDR3 is TGCGCCAGCAGCCAAGTCGGCAGGGGGGACTATGGCTACACCTTC.

The sample holds one count of this clone. The chain recombines TRBV19 with TRBJ1-5; D perhaps matches TRBD1 (6 bases). With 3 bases removed from V and 3 bases from J, the gap between germline ends came to 9 bases. Germline assignment: CDR1 LNHDA and CDR2 SQIVND (reference sequence). This CDR3 is built from 14 residues. CDR3 sequence: CASSIQGTNQPQHF. CDR3 sequence (DNA): TGTGCCAGTAGTATTCAGGGGACCAATCAGCCCCAGCATTTT.

The chain links TRBV7-9 to TRBJ1-2; possibly TRBD1 for D (5 bases). Germline CDR1 reads SEHNR; CDR2 reads FQNEAQ (reference sequence). The CDR3 consists of 14 residues. V lost 3 bases, J lost 5 bases, and 13 bases lay in between. CDR3 sequence reads: CASSFSGDQYGYTF. The CDR3 DNA follows: TGTGCCAGCAGCTTCAGCGGGGACCAATATGGCTACACCTTC.

This chain joins TRBV6-2 or TRBV6-3 and TRBJ2-3; TRBD2 might be the D (5 bases). Deletions cut 4 bases from V and 6 bases from J, with 5 bases between. This CDR3 comprises 11 residues. The germline V gene has CDR1 MNHEY and CDR2 SVGEGT. The CDR3 is CASSSGDTQYF. The CDR3, as DNA: TGTGCCAGCAGTTCGGGGGATACGCAGTATTTT.

The chain couples TRBV2 to TRBJ2-5, with a weak D call TRBD1 (6 bases). This CDR3 has 12 amino acids. Germline V gene sequence: CDR1 SNHLY, CDR2 FYNNEI. The DNA of the CDR3 is TGTGCGCTAAGGGACACTGCAGAGACCCAGTACTTC. The encoded protein is CALRDTAETQYF.

V and J are TRBV3-1 (or the pseudogene TRBV3-2) and TRBJ2-5; D is possibly TRBD1 (5 bases). The germline gives CDR1 LGHDT, CDR2 YNNKEL (reference sequence). V lost 2 bases to trimming and J lost 1 base, with 11 bases between them. The CDR3 runs 15 residues. Here the CDR3 DNA reads TGTGCCAGCAGCCAACAATGGGGCTTCCAAGAGACCCAGTACTTC. Its protein is CASSQQWGFQETQYF.

V is TRBV6-5 and J is TRBJ1-1, with D possibly matching TRBD1 (6 bases). The CDR3 loop spans 13 amino acids. Trimming took 6 bases from V and 1 from J, leaving 9 bases between them. Germline V lookup: CDR1 MNHEY, CDR2 SVGAGI. The CDR3 here is CASSLDRNTEAFF. CDR3 coding DNA: TGTGCCAGCAGCTTGGACAGGAACACTGAAGCTTTCTTT.

The V and J genes are TRBV7-2 and TRBJ1-5; 7 bases match TRBD1. V was pared by 5 bases and J by 8 bases, with 9 bases of the junction left unmatched. CDR3 length: 14 residues. Germline-derived CDR1 and CDR2 are SGHTA and FQGNSA. Here the CDR3 reads CASSTEQGRKPQHF. CDR3 nucleotides: TGTGCCAGCAGCACAGAACAGGGGAGGAAGCCCCAGCATTTT.

The CDR3 DNA reads TGCGCCAGCAGCTTACAGCCGGGACAGCCAAATCAGCCCCAGCATTTT. Translated, it gives CASSLQPGQPNQPQHF. The chain combines TRBV5-1 with TRBJ1-5; 7 bases map to TRBD1. The V segment lost 2 bases and the J segment 4 bases; nucleotides outside the gene matches: 9. CDR3 size: 16 residues. Germline V CDR1 and CDR2: SGHRS, YFSETQ.

V and J are TRBV6-5 and TRBJ1-4; TRBD1 might be the D (6 bases). This CDR3 spans 16 amino acids. Trimming removed 0 bases from V and 5 bases from J, with 13 bases in between. The germline gives CDR1 MNHEY, CDR2 SVGAGI. CDR3: CASSYSGRRGNEKLFF. CDR3 nucleotides: TGTGCCAGCAGTTACTCCGGTAGAAGGGGGAATGAAAAACTGTTTTTT.

The rearrangement links TRBV30 to TRBJ1-6, with D unresolved. The CDR3 is made up of 12 amino acids. Germline V lookup: CDR1 GTSNPN, CDR2 SVGIG (reference sequence). The V end lost 4 bases, the J end lost 5 bases, and 6 bases lay between the germline ends. As DNA, the CDR3 is TGTGCCTGGAACAGAGATAATTCACCCCTCCACTTT. Translating gives CAWNRDNSPLHF. Combining the CDR3 with reference TRBV30 and TRBJ1-6 gives the whole variable domain SQTIHQWPATLVQPVGSPLSLECTVEGTSNPNLYWYRQAAGRGLQLLFYSVGIGQISSEVPQNLSASRPQDRQFILSSKKLLLSDSGFYLCAWNRDNSPLHFGNGTRLTVT.

This clone occurred a few times. The chain links TRBV5-1 to TRBJ1-4; 7 positions match TRBD1. Germline V gene sequence: CDR1 SGHRS, CDR2 YFSETQ. The ends lost 7 bases at V and 4 bases at J; junction bases unmatched: 7. The CDR3 is 14 residues long. The CDR3 protein is CASAIDRDNEKLFF. DNA for the CDR3: TGCGCCAGCGCCATAGACAGGGATAATGAAAAACTGTTTTTT.

The V and J genes are TRBV19 and TRBJ1-2; weak D call: TRBD1 (6 bases). Germline V lookup: CDR1 LNHDA, CDR2 SQIVND (reference sequence). The CDR3 is 19 amino acids. Deletions cut 4 bases from V and 4 bases from J, with 28 bases between. The CDR3 spells CASSTPPEYQQGITYGYTF. The CDR3, as DNA: TGTGCCAGTAGTACGCCCCCCGAATATCAACAGGGAATTACCTATGGCTACACCTTC.